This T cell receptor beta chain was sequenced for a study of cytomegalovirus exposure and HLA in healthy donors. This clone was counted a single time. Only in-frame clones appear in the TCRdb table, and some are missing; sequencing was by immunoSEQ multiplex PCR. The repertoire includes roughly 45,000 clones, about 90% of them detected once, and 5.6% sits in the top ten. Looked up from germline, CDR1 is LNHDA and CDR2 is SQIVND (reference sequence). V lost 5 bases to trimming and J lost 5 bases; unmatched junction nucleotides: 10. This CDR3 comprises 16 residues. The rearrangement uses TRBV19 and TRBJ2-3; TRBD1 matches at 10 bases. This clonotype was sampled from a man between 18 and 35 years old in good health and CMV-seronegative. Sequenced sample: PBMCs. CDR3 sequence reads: CASSPSGTGVVDTQYF. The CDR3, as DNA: TGTGCCAGTAGTCCATCCGGGACAGGGGTTGTAGATACGCAGTATTTT.